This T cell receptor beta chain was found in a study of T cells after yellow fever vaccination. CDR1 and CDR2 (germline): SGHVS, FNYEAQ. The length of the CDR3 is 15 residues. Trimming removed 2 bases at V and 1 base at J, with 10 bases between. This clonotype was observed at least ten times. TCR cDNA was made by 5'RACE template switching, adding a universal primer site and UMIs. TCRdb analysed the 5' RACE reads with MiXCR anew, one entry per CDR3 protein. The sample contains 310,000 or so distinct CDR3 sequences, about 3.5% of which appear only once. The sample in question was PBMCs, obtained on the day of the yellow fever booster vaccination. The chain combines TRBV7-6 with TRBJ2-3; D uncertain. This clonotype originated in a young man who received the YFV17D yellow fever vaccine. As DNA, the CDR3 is TGTGCCAGCAGCTTATGGTCCAGCCGCACAGATACGCAGTATTTT. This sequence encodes CASSLWSSRTDTQYF.